These 27 T cell receptor beta chains came from one sample sequenced in a study of blood T cells in healthy people across ages. Then a second PCR, running roughly 7 to 11 cycles, was carried out with a sample-barcoded 5' primer and a J-beta primer mix. Via MiXCR, TCRdb re-called the 5' RACE reads, giving one row per CDR3 protein. The sample consists of over 600,000 distinct CDR3 sequences, less than 60% of them appearing once. The sequenced sample consisted of blood. The receptor source for this set is an elderly man in good health.

The genes are TRBV9 and TRBJ2-1; no clear D gene. CDR3 length: 14 residues. Trimming pared 0 bases from V and 9 bases from J, leaving 13 bases between. Germline assignment: CDR1 SGDLS and CDR2 YYNGEE. CDR3 amino acids: CASSVGPTGAEQFF. CDR3 DNA sequence: TGTGCCAGCAGCGTAGGACCAACCGGCGCTGAGCAGTTCTTC.

The gene calls are TRBV7-2 and TRBJ2-3, with D unclear. The CDR3 extends over 13 amino acids. Germline values: CDR1 SGHTA, CDR2 FQGNSA. V was cut by 1 base and J by 2 bases, with 4 bases left in between. The CDR3, as DNA: TGTGCCAGCAGCTTAGAAGTCACAGATACGCAGTATTTT. Encoded protein: CASSLEVTDTQYF.

This clonotype was detected only a few times. The rearrangement uses TRBV12-3 or TRBV12-4 and TRBJ2-1, with unresolved D. CDR3 length: 15 residues. The V gene lost 3 bases and the J gene lost 7 bases, with 16 bases spanning the gap. In nucleotides, the CDR3 is TGTGCCAGCAGTTTCCACCAGACCCCCGTTAATGAGCAGTTCTTC. As protein: CASSFHQTPVNEQFF.

A few counts support this clonotype. This chain links TRBV15 with TRBJ2-5, with no clear D. The V and J ends lost 5 bases and 4 bases respectively, with 8 bases between them. This CDR3 is built from 12 residues. Per the germline V gene, CDR1 is LNHNV and CDR2 is YYDKDF (reference sequence). CDR3 sequence (DNA): TGTGCCACCAGCCTTTTAGTAGAGACCCAGTACTTC. It is translated as CATSLLVETQYF.

This chain joins TRBV7-9 and TRBJ2-6; D remains ambiguous. Germline CDR1 and CDR2: SEHNR and FQNEAQ (reference sequence). The CDR3 sequence is 17 residues long. V was trimmed by 4 bases and J by 0 bases, leaving 13 bases between them. CDR3 nucleotide sequence: TGTGCCAGCAGCTCTAGTGCGAGAGTCTCTGGGGCCAACGTCCTGACTTTC. As protein: CASSSSARVSGANVLTF.

V gene TRBV3-1 combines with J gene TRBJ2-1; 7 bases are shared with TRBD2. Germline CDR1 is LGHDT and CDR2 is YNNKEL (reference sequence). The CDR3 totals 14 residues. The ends lost 1 base at V and 6 bases at J; junction bases unmatched: 3. The CDR3 is CASSQGLARNEQFF. CDR3 coding DNA: TGTGCCAGCAGCCAAGGACTAGCTCGCAATGAGCAGTTCTTC.

This clonotype appeared many times. Its ends do not fully match the called genes, so a read error is possible. The rearrangement uses TRBV7-9 and TRBJ2-1; 7 bases are shared with TRBD2. CDR1 and CDR2 from the germline V gene are SEHNR and FQNEAQ (reference sequence). The CDR3 totals 14 residues. In nucleotides, the CDR3 is TGTGCCAGCAGTTTAGGAGGGAGGGACAATGAGCAGTTCTTC. Amino acids: CASSLGGRDNEQFF.

This clonotype was recorded at least ten times. The junction shows a germline mismatch at one end, possibly a read error. The chain couples TRBV5-1 to TRBJ2-7; 9 nucleotides align to TRBD2. The CDR3 totals 14 residues. Germline loops: CDR1 SGHRS, CDR2 YFSETQ. The CDR3 sequence: CASSLGLASYEQYF. The CDR3 DNA reads TGTGCCAGCAGCCTGGGACTAGCAAGTTACGAGCAGTACTTC.

This clonotype has at least ten counts. The chain recombines TRBV5-1 with TRBJ2-3; D is unresolved. V shed 4 bases and J shed 0 bases, with 9 bases lying between them. The CDR3 spans 14 residues. Germline CDR1 is SGHRS and CDR2 is YFSETQ. CDR3 nucleotide sequence: TGCGCCAGCAGCACCCGGGCTAGCACAGATACGCAGTATTTT. Translated: CASSTRASTDTQYF. Using reference TRBV5-1 and TRBJ2-3 for the parts outside the CDR3, the full variable domain is KAGVTQTPRYLIKTRGQQVTLSCSPISGHRSVSWYQQTPGQGLQFLFEYFSETQRNKGNFPGRFSGRQFSNSRSEMNVSTLELGDSALYLCASSTRASTDTQYFGPGTRLTVL.

This chain uses TRBV28 with TRBJ2-3, with 8 positions matching TRBD2. J was trimmed by 1 base and V by 6 bases; bases with no gene match: 6. This CDR3 is 15 amino acids long. In germline, CDR1 is MDHEN, CDR2 SYDVKM. The CDR3 loop reads CASRVTSARTDTQYF. In nucleotides, the CDR3 is TGTGCCAGCAGAGTGACTAGCGCTCGCACAGATACGCAGTATTTT.

V gene TRBV15 combines with J gene TRBJ2-4; 11 nucleotides match TRBD2. The V and J ends lost 0 bases and 6 bases, in that order; junction bases with no gene match: 7. Germline loops: CDR1 LNHNV, CDR2 YYDKDF (reference sequence). CDR3 size: 17 residues. CDR3 residues: CATSRDWLAGGGNIQYF. The CDR3 coding sequence is TGTGCCACCAGCAGAGATTGGCTAGCGGGAGGCGGAAACATTCAGTACTTC.

The chain employs TRBV20-1 and TRBJ1-6; D might be TRBD1 (6 bases). This CDR3 has 13 amino acids. Trimming removed 1 base at V and 9 bases at J, with 10 bases between. Germline CDR1 is DFQATT and CDR2 is SNEGSKA (reference sequence). CDR3 region: CSARVGAVSPLHF. The CDR3 nucleotides are TGCAGTGCTAGAGTGGGGGCAGTTTCACCCCTCCACTTT.

There are a few counts of this clonotype. The chain joins TRBV7-3 to TRBJ2-5; no reliable D call. The germline CDR1 and CDR2 sequences are SGHTA and FQGTGA. The CDR3 sequence is 13 residues long. With 1 base removed from V and 1 base from J, the gap between germline ends came to 4 bases. As DNA, the CDR3 is TGTGCCAGCAGCTTAAACCTCCAAGAGACCCAGTACTTC. The encoded protein is CASSLNLQETQYF.

This clonotype was picked up a small number of times. The chain combines TRBV7-2 with TRBJ2-1; 12 bases fit TRBD2. This CDR3 is built from 17 residues. Germline V gives CDR1 SGHTA, CDR2 FQGNSA. J was trimmed by 7 bases and V by 5 bases; bases with no gene match: 12. This chain's CDR3 is CASSPRLAGARGNEQFF. The DNA of the CDR3 is TGTGCCAGCAGCCCCCGACTAGCGGGAGCCAGGGGGAATGAGCAGTTCTTC.

Ten or more counts support this clonotype. The DNA for the CDR3 is TGTGCCAGCAGCCGGGGGGGTCAAGAGACCCAGTACTTC. It encodes CASSRGGQETQYF. V usage is TRBV11-2 and J usage is TRBJ2-5; 8 bases match TRBD2. The V gene end was trimmed by 5 bases and the J gene end by 2 bases; junction bases not matched to a gene: 1. CDR1 SGHAT and CDR2 FQNNGV come from the germline V gene. This CDR3 has 13 residues.

The CDR3 nucleotides are TGTGCCAGCAGCCAAGATTACACTCCCTACAATGAGCAGTTCTTC. Amino acid sequence: CASSQDYTPYNEQFF. The chain has TRBV3-1 and TRBJ2-1; D is unresolved. Germline values: CDR1 LGHDT, CDR2 YNNKEL (reference sequence). The CDR3 is 15 amino acids. Trimming removed 0 bases from V and 2 bases from J, with 8 bases in between.

This sequence joins TRBV6-6 and TRBJ1-5; 8 nucleotides agree with TRBD1. V was clipped by 5 bases and J by 6 bases; unmatched bases: 9. CDR3 size: 15 residues. CDR1 is MNHNY and CDR2 is SVGAGI in the germline V gene (reference sequence). CDR3 sequence reads: CASSLDRGMFQPQHF. CDR3 DNA sequence: TGTGCCAGCAGTCTCGACAGGGGAATGTTTCAGCCCCAGCATTTT.

A few counts support this clonotype. The genes are TRBV12-3 or TRBV12-4 and TRBJ2-7; D possibly corresponds to TRBD1 (6 bases). The ends were cut back, 5 bases at V and 3 bases at J, with 11 bases in the middle. The CDR3 sequence is 13 residues long. The CDR3 reads CASSRSTGYEQYF. The DNA of the CDR3 is TGTGCCAGCAGTCGTTCGACAGGCTACGAGCAGTACTTC.

The V call is TRBV6-2 or TRBV6-3, the J call TRBJ2-1, with no clear D. The CDR3 loop spans 13 amino acids. Germline V gene data show CDR1 as MNHEY and CDR2 as SVGEGT. V lost 0 bases and J 6 bases, leaving 6 bases between the germline ends. The CDR3 here is CASSYSVFNEQFF. Written as DNA, the CDR3 is TGTGCCAGCAGTTACTCGGTCTTCAATGAGCAGTTCTTC.

This clonotype was counted a few times. V and J are TRBV7-2 and TRBJ1-2; the D is unclear. V lost 0 bases, J lost 3 bases, and 8 bases lay in between. CDR1 and CDR2 (germline): SGHTA, FQGNSA. The CDR3 has 14 amino acids. CDR3 loop: CASSLANSHYGYTF. CDR3 sequence (DNA): TGTGCCAGCAGCTTAGCTAACAGCCACTATGGCTACACCTTC.

A word on this clonotype: Being one base from a much bigger clone, this may be a read error. The gene calls are TRBV29-1 and TRBJ2-1; D is uncertain. Trimming took off 6 bases at V and 13 bases at J, with 19 bases between the two ends. The V gene's germline CDR1 is SQVTM and CDR2 ANQGSEA. There are 12 residues in the CDR3. The CDR3 nucleotides read TGCAGCGTATCAAGGGATCAAGAGACCCAGTTCTTC. This gives the protein CSVSRDQETQFF.

In its sample, this clonotype was seen many times. The chain uses TRBV12-3 or TRBV12-4 and TRBJ2-1, with D possibly matching TRBD1 (6 bases). The CDR3 runs to 14 residues. V was pared by 2 bases and J by 7 bases, with 12 bases between. The CDR3 reads CASSLIQGLNEQFF. As DNA, the CDR3 is TGTGCCAGCAGTTTAATTCAGGGGTTGAATGAGCAGTTCTTC.

This clonotype showed up just a few times. This chain connects TRBV20-1 to TRBJ2-5; D call uncertain. Looked up from germline, CDR1 is DFQATT and CDR2 is SNEGSKA (reference sequence). This CDR3 is built from 11 residues. V lost 1 base to trimming and J lost 5 bases, with 5 bases between them. The CDR3 reads CSARVFETQYF. CDR3 bases: TGCAGTGCTAGAGTATTTGAGACCCAGTACTTC.

The chain uses TRBV20-1 and TRBJ2-3; 11 bases fit TRBD2. The germline gives CDR1 DFQATT, CDR2 SNEGSKA (reference sequence). This CDR3 has 16 amino acids. Unmatched junction bases numbered 7, after V lost 3 bases and J lost 2 bases. This CDR3 reads CSASGLAGGPTDTQYF. The CDR3 bases are TGCAGTGCTAGCGGTCTAGCGGGAGGCCCCACAGATACGCAGTATTTT.

This clonotype was counted a few times. The genes are TRBV28 and TRBJ2-5; D gene uncertain. Germline CDR1 reads MDHEN; CDR2 reads SYDVKM. The germline V and J ends were trimmed by 6 bases and 11 bases, with 19 bases remaining between them. This CDR3 has 13 residues. In DNA, the CDR3 is TGTGCCAGCAGCTACGTGGATGTATTAGAGCAGTACTTC. Encoded protein: CASSYVDVLEQYF.

In this sample, this clonotype turned up a few times. V and J are TRBV20-1 and TRBJ2-4, with a weak D call TRBD1 (6 bases). The end of the DNA fits TRBJ2-7 better, so the J call may be wrong. CDR1 DFQATT and CDR2 SNEGSKA come from the germline V gene (reference sequence). The CDR3 contains 15 residues. Here the CDR3 DNA reads TGCAGTGCTAGAAAGAGGGCAGGGGAATTGGACGAGCAGTACTTC. Protein product: CSARKRAGELDEQYF.

This chain links TRBV5-1 with TRBJ2-5; 7 bases are a match to TRBD2. The CDR3 consists of 17 residues. Trimming removed 4 bases from V and 0 bases from J; junction bases left unmatched: 12. The germline V gene has CDR1 SGHRS and CDR2 YFSETQ. Here the CDR3 DNA reads TGCGCCAGCAGCCTGGAGGTGGGGCGGGAGAACCAAGAGACCCAGTACTTC. Its protein is CASSLEVGRENQETQYF.